These T cell receptor beta chains were read from a single sample in a study of cytomegalovirus exposure and HLA in healthy donors. Assay used: immunoSEQ multiplex PCR; TCRdb lists only in-frame clones, some missing. The data hold over 150,000 clones, with approximately 77% observed a single time. Material: PBMCs. These TCRs come from a man younger than 40 in good health and CMV-seropositive. Both conserved end residues are part of each CDR3. D genes are given only for firm matches. Size is omitted from some rows. Given values are once, few, many or a class for expanded clones.

clone_size: .
j_call: TRBJ2-7
v_call: TRBV9
d_call: .
cdr3_aa: CASGKGGGAPYEQYF
cdr3_nt: TGTGCCAGCGGCAAAGGAGGCGGGGCTCCCTACGAGCAGTACTTC

clone_size: few
j_call: TRBJ2-3
v_call: TRBV6-6
d_call: TRBD1
cdr3_aa: CASRPRQGSTDTQYF
cdr3_nt: TGTGCCAGCAGACCGCGACAGGGGAGCACAGATACGCAGTATTTT

clone_size: .
j_call: TRBJ2-3
v_call: TRBV9
d_call: .
cdr3_aa: CASSVAGGPSTDTQYF
cdr3_nt: TGTGCCAGCAGCGTAGCTGGCGGCCCTAGCACAGATACGCAGTATTTT

clone_size: .
j_call: TRBJ1-6
v_call: TRBV7-2
d_call: TRBD1
cdr3_aa: CASSLMGQAGSPLHF
cdr3_nt: TGTGCCAGCAGCTTAATGGGACAGGCCGGCTCACCCCTCCACTTT

clone_size: once
j_call: TRBJ1-5
v_call: TRBV27
d_call: TRBD1
cdr3_aa: CASRDRTRSNQPQHF
cdr3_nt: TGTGCCAGCAGGGACAGGACGCGAAGCAATCAGCCCCAGCATTTT

clone_size: .
j_call: TRBJ2-7
v_call: TRBV7-2
d_call: TRBD1
cdr3_aa: CASSLVGTGDEQYF
cdr3_nt: TGTGCCAGCAGCTTAGTTGGGACAGGGGACGAGCAGTACTTC

clone_size: .
j_call: TRBJ1-1
v_call: TRBV21-1
d_call: .
cdr3_aa: CASSKGSQGNTEAFF
cdr3_nt: TGTGCCAGCAGCAAAGGTTCGCAGGGGAACACTGAAGCTTTCTTT

clone_size: .
j_call: TRBJ1-4
v_call: TRBV2
d_call: .
cdr3_aa: CASSGGRISNEKLFF
cdr3_nt: TGTGCCAGCAGTGGGGGGCGCATATCTAATGAAAAACTGTTTTTT

clone_size: .
j_call: TRBJ1-6
v_call: TRBV10-2
d_call: .
cdr3_aa: CASSEYRNSPLHF
cdr3_nt: TGCGCCAGCAGTGAGTACAGAAATTCACCCCTCCACTTT

clone_size: .
j_call: TRBJ2-7
v_call: TRBV27
d_call: TRBD2
cdr3_aa: CASSRLAGIYEQYF
cdr3_nt: TGTGCCAGCAGCAGACTAGCGGGGATCTACGAGCAGTACTTC

clone_size: .
j_call: TRBJ1-1
v_call: TRBV6-5
d_call: .
cdr3_aa: CASSYGARNTEAFF
cdr3_nt: TGTGCCAGCAGTTACGGGGCGAGGAACACTGAAGCTTTCTTT

clone_size: .
j_call: TRBJ1-2
v_call: TRBV5-6
d_call: TRBD1
cdr3_aa: CASSLTETGTGGYFYGYTF
cdr3_nt: TGTGCCAGCAGCTTGACAGAAACCGGGACAGGGGGCTACTTTTATGGCTACACCTTC

clone_size: once
j_call: TRBJ2-7
v_call: TRBV5-1
d_call: TRBD1
cdr3_aa: CASSQGQEPSYEQYF
cdr3_nt: TGCGCCAGCAGCCAGGGACAGGAACCCTCCTACGAGCAGTACTTC

clone_size: .
j_call: TRBJ2-5
v_call: TRBV7-3
d_call: .
cdr3_aa: CASSSEGARGETQYF
cdr3_nt: TGTGCCAGCAGCTCGGAGGGGGCAAGGGGAGAGACCCAGTACTTC

clone_size: .
j_call: TRBJ1-1
v_call: TRBV4-3
d_call: .
cdr3_aa: CASSQELGRGTEAFF
cdr3_nt: TGCGCCAGCAGCCAAGAGTTAGGCAGGGGCACTGAAGCTTTCTTT

clone_size: .
j_call: TRBJ2-1
v_call: TRBV6-1
d_call: .
cdr3_aa: CASSEQGQYNEQFF
cdr3_nt: TGTGCCAGCAGTGAACAGGGGCAATACAATGAGCAGTTCTTC

clone_size: .
j_call: TRBJ1-1
v_call: TRBV10-3
d_call: .
cdr3_aa: CAISESEEGGTEAFF
cdr3_nt: TGTGCCATCAGTGAGTCCGAGGAGGGAGGCACTGAAGCTTTCTTT

clone_size: .
j_call: TRBJ1-1
v_call: TRBV28
d_call: TRBD1
cdr3_aa: CASSGPAGGSTEAFF
cdr3_nt: TGTGCCAGCAGCGGTCCGGCAGGGGGTAGCACTGAAGCTTTCTTT

clone_size: once
j_call: TRBJ2-5
v_call: TRBV9
d_call: .
cdr3_aa: CASSSPPGTQYF
cdr3_nt: TGTGCCAGCAGCTCCCCACCGGGAACCCAGTACTTC

clone_size: .
j_call: TRBJ1-5
v_call: TRBV5-5
d_call: TRBD1
cdr3_aa: CASSLAFGTALGSNQPQHF
cdr3_nt: TGTGCCAGCAGCTTGGCCTTCGGGACAGCCCTTGGTAGCAATCAGCCCCAGCATTTT

clone_size: .
j_call: TRBJ2-1
v_call: TRBV4-1
d_call: TRBD2
cdr3_aa: CASSHMTSGDHEQFF
cdr3_nt: TGCGCCAGCAGCCACATGACTAGCGGGGACCATGAGCAGTTCTTC

clone_size: .
j_call: TRBJ2-2
v_call: TRBV7-3
d_call: TRBD2
cdr3_aa: CASSSRLAENTGELFF
cdr3_nt: TGTGCCAGCAGCTCGAGACTAGCGGAGAACACCGGGGAGCTGTTTTTT

clone_size: .
j_call: TRBJ1-2
v_call: TRBV27
d_call: .
cdr3_aa: CASSSIQAPPYGYTF
cdr3_nt: TGTGCCAGCAGTTCCATACAGGCTCCCCCCTATGGCTACACCTTC

clone_size: .
j_call: TRBJ1-3
v_call: TRBV6-1
d_call: .
cdr3_aa: CASPADIAGNTIYF
cdr3_nt: TGTGCCAGCCCCGCTGACATCGCCGGAAACACCATATATTTT

clone_size: .
j_call: TRBJ1-2
v_call: TRBV30
d_call: .
cdr3_aa: CAWTKGVNYGYTF
cdr3_nt: TGTGCCTGGACTAAGGGGGTTAACTATGGCTACACCTTC

clone_size: .
j_call: TRBJ2-7
v_call: TRBV7-9
d_call: TRBD1
cdr3_aa: CASSLGGQGYEQYF
cdr3_nt: TGTGCCAGCAGCTTGGGGGGACAGGGCTACGAGCAGTACTTC

clone_size: .
j_call: TRBJ1-2
v_call: TRBV7-9
d_call: TRBD1
cdr3_aa: CASSPNTGAYGYTF
cdr3_nt: TGTGCCAGCAGCCCAAATACAGGGGCCTATGGCTACACCTTC

clone_size: .
j_call: TRBJ2-6
v_call: TRBV6-4
d_call: TRBD2
cdr3_aa: CASSDGLAGISGANVLTF
cdr3_nt: TGTGCCAGCAGTGACGGACTAGCGGGGATCTCTGGGGCCAACGTCCTGACTTTC

clone_size: .
j_call: TRBJ2-5
v_call: TRBV28
d_call: TRBD1
cdr3_aa: CASSDPGQGLETQYF
cdr3_nt: TGTGCCAGCAGTGACCCGGGACAGGGCTTAGAGACCCAGTACTTC

clone_size: .
j_call: TRBJ2-3
v_call: TRBV2
d_call: TRBD2
cdr3_aa: CASRVSPRGGTDTQYF
cdr3_nt: TGTGCCAGCAGAGTATCTCCGCGGGGGGGCACAGATACGCAGTATTTT

clone_size: few
j_call: TRBJ1-1
v_call: TRBV5-1
d_call: .
cdr3_aa: CASSLAGGGTEAFF
cdr3_nt: TGCGCCAGCAGCTTGGCCGGCGGTGGCACTGAAGCTTTCTTT

clone_size: few
j_call: TRBJ2-7
v_call: TRBV4-1
d_call: .
cdr3_aa: CASSQESRSRGQYF
cdr3_nt: TGCGCCAGCAGCCAAGAATCCAGGAGTCGGGGGCAGTACTTC